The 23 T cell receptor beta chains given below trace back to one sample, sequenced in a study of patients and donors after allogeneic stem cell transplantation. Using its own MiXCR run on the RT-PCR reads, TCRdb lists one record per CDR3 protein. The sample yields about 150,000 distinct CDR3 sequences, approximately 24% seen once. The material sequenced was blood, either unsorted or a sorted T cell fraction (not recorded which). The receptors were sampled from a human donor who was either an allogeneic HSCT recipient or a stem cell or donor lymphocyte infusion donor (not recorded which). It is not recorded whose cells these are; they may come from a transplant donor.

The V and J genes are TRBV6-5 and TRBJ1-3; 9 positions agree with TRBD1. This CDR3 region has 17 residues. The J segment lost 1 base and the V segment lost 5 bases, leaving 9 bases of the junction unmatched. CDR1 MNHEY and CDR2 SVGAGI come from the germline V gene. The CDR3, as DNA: TGTGCCAGCAGTGACAAACAGGGGGCCCCTTCTGGAAACACCATATATTTT. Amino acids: CASSDKQGAPSGNTIYF.

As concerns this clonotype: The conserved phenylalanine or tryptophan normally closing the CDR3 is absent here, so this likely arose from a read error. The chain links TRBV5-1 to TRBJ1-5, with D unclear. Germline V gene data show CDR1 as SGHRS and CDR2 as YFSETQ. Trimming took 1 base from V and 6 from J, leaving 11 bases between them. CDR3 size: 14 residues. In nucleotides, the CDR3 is TGCGCCAGCAGCTTGACAGTAGGAGGTCAGCCCCAGCATTTG. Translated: CASSLTVGGQPQHL.

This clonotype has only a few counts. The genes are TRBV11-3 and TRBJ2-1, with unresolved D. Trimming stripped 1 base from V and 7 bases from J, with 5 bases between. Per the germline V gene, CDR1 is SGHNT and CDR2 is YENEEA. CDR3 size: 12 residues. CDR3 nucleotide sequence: TGTGCCAGCAGCTTAGGAGAAAATGAGCAGTTCTTC. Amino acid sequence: CASSLGENEQFF.

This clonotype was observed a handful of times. DNA for the CDR3: TGTGCCAGCAGCAAAGACGGCTACGAGCAGTACTTC. It yields the protein CASSKDGYEQYF. The chain links TRBV21-1 to TRBJ2-7. TRBV21-1 has pseudogene status. The length of the CDR3 is 12 residues.

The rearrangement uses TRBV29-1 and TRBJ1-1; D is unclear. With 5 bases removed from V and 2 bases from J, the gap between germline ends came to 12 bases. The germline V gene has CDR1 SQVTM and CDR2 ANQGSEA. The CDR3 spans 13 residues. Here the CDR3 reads CSVFPGFNTEAFF. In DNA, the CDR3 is TGCAGCGTTTTCCCCGGGTTCAACACTGAAGCTTTCTTT.

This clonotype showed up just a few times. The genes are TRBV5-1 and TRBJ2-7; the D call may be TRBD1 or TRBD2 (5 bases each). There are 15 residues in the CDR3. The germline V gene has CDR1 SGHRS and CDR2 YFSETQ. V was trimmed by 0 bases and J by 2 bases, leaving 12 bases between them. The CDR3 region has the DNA TGCGCCAGCAGCTTGGGAGCGGTGGGACCCTACGAGCAGTACTTC. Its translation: CASSLGAVGPYEQYF.

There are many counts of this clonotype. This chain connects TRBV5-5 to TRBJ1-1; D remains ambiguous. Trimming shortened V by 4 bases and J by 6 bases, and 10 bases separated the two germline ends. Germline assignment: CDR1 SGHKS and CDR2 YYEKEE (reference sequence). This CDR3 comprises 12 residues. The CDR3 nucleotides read TGTGCCAGCAGCAAACCGGGCTCTGAAGCTTTCTTT. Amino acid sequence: CASSKPGSEAFF.

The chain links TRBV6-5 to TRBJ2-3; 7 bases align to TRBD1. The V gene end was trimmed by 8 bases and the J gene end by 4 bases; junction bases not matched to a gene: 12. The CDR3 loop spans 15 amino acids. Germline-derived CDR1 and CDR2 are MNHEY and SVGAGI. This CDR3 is CASALGRQGADTQYF. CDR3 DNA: TGTGCCAGCGCCCTCGGTAGGCAGGGGGCAGATACGCAGTATTTT.

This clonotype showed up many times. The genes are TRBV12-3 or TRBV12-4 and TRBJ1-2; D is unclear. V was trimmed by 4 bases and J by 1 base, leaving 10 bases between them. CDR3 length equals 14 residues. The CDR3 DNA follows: TGTGCCAGCAGTTCCGGCAGGAGTAACTATGGCTACACCTTC. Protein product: CASSSGRSNYGYTF.

CDR3 in amino acids: CASSLPGQSTNTGELFF. The DNA of the CDR3 is TGCGCCAGCAGCTTACCGGGACAAAGTACGAACACCGGGGAGCTGTTTTTT. The rearrangement uses TRBV5-1 and TRBJ2-2; TRBD1 is a possible D gene (6 bases). Trimming pared 2 bases from V and 0 bases from J, leaving 14 bases between. The CDR3 has 17 amino acids. The germline V gene encodes CDR1 SGHRS and CDR2 YFSETQ.

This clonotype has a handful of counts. CDR3 amino acids: CSASETSGRSEQYF. The CDR3 bases are TGCAGTGCTAGTGAGACTAGCGGGAGGTCCGAGCAGTACTTC. The chain is built from TRBV20-1 and TRBJ2-7; 13 nucleotides agree with TRBD2. V lost 3 bases to trimming and J lost 6 bases; unmatched junction nucleotides: 5. Germline values: CDR1 DFQATT, CDR2 SNEGSKA (reference sequence). This CDR3 contains 14 residues.

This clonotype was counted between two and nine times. The DNA for the CDR3 is TGTGCCAGCAGCCATAACAGGGAACATAATTCACCCCTCCACTTT. Amino acids: CASSHNREHNSPLHF. The chain couples TRBV3-1 to TRBJ1-6, with D perhaps matching TRBD1 (6 bases). The CDR3 is 15 amino acids. The V gene lost 3 bases and the J gene lost 5 bases, with 11 bases spanning the gap. Germline CDR1 LGHDT, CDR2 YNNKEL (reference sequence).

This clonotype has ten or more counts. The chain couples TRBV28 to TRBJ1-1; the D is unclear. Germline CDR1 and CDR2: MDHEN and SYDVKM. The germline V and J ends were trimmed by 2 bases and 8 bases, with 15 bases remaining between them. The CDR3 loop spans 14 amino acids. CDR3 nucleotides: TGTGCCAGCAGTTTAAATTTCACCGTTACGGAAGCTTTCTTT. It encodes CASSLNFTVTEAFF.

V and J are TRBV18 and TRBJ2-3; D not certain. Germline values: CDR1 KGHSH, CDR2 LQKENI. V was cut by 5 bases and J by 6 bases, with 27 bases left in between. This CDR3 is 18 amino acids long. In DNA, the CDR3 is TGTGCCAGCTCAATCTTACACTTCGGGTTTGTTTCAAGGGATACGCAGTATTTT. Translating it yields CASSILHFGFVSRDTQYF.

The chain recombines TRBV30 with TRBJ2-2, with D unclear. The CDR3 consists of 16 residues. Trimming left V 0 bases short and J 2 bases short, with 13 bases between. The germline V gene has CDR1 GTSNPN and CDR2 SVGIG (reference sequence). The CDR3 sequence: CAWSVLARHNTGELFF. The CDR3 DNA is TGTGCCTGGAGTGTACTGGCCCGACATAACACCGGGGAGCTGTTTTTT.

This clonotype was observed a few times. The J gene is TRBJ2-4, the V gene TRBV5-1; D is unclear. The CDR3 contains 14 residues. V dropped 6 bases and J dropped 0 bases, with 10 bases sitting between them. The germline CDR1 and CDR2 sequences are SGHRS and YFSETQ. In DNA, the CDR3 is TGCGCCAGCATGCTTGGAGAAGCCAAAAACATTCAGTACTTC. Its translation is CASMLGEAKNIQYF.

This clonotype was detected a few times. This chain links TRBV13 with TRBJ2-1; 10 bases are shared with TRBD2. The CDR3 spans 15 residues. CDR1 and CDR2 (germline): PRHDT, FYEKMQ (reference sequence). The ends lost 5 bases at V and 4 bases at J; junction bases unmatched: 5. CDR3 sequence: CASSLGTSDYNEQFF. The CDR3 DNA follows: TGTGCCAGCAGCCTCGGGACTAGCGATTACAATGAGCAGTTCTTC.

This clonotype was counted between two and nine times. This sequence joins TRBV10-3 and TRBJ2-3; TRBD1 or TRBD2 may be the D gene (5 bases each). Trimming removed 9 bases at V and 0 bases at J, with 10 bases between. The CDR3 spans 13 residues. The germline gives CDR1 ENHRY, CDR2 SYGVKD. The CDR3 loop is CAIWDGSTDTQYF. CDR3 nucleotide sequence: TGTGCCATTTGGGACGGGAGCACAGATACGCAGTATTTT.

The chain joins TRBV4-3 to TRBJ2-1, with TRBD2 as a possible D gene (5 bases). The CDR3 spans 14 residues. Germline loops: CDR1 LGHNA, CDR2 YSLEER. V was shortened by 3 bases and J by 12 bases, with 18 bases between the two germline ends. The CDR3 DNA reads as TGCGCCAGCAGCCAGGCAGTCCTAGCTGCTTTGCAGTTCTTC. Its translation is CASSQAVLAALQFF.

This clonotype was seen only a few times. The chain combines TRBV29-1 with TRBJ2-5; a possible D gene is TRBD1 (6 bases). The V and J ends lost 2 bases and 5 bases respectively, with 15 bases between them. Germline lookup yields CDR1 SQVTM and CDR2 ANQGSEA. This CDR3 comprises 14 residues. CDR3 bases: TGCAGCGTTGAAATCTTGGTCAGGGGTGAGACCCAGTACTTC. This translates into CSVEILVRGETQYF.

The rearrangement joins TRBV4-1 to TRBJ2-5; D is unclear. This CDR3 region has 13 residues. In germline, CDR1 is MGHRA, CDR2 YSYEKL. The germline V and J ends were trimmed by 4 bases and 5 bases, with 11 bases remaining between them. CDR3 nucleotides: TGCGCCAGCAGCCCCCTGTGGGTGGAGACCCAGTACTTC. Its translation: CASSPLWVETQYF.

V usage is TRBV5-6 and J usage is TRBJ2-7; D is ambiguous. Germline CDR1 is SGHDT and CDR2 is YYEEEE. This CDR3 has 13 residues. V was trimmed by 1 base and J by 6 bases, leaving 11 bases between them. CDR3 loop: CASSLLLVGEQYF. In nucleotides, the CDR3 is TGTGCCAGCAGCTTGCTTCTAGTCGGCGAGCAGTACTTC.

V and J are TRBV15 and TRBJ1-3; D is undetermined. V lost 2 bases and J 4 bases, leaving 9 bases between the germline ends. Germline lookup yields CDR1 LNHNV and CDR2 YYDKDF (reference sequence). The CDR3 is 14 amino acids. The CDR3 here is CATSRIKQGNTIYF. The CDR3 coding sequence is TGTGCCACCAGCAGAATTAAACAGGGAAACACCATATATTTT.